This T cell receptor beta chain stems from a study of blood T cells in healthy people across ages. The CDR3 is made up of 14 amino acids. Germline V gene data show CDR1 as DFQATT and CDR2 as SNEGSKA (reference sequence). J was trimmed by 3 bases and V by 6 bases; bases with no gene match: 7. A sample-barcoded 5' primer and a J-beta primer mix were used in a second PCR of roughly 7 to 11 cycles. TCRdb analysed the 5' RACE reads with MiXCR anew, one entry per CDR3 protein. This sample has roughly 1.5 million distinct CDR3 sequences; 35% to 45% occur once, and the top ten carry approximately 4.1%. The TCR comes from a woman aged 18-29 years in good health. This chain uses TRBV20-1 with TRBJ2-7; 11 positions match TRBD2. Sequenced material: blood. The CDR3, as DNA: TGCAGTGCGCAGCCGCTAGCGGGGGGCTACGAGCAGTACTTC. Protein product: CSAQPLAGGYEQYF.